The 20 T cell receptor beta chains listed next were all sequenced from one sample in a study of cytotoxic CD8 clonotypes in ibrutinib-treated CLL. The table came from immunoSEQ multiplex PCR; TCRdb's copy has only in-frame clones and leaves some out. The sample gives approximately 70,000 clones, over 75% of which show up once; around 7.7% is in the top ten. The starting material was PBMCs, obtained at disease progression, from a patient treated with ibrutinib. The receptors here all came from a human donor with chronic lymphocytic leukemia.

V gene TRBV6-5 combines with J gene TRBJ2-5, with D unclear. The CDR3 length is 13 residues. Germline CDR1 and CDR2: MNHEY and SVGAGI. V was pared by 7 bases and J by 1 base, with 10 bases between. CDR3 nucleotides: TGTGCCAGCAAACGGGCAGTCCAAGAGACCCAGTACTTC. Translation gives CASKRAVQETQYF.

This clone was seen more than once but under ten times. The rearrangement uses TRBV10-3 and TRBJ2-7, with D perhaps matching TRBD1 (5 bases). The CDR3 consists of 11 residues. Germline V gives CDR1 ENHRY, CDR2 SYGVKD. V lost 8 bases and J lost 3, with 8 bases in between. CDR3 protein: CAIGASYEQYF. The CDR3 nucleotides are TGTGCCATCGGGGCTAGCTACGAGCAGTACTTC.

The chain has TRBV7-7 and TRBJ2-7, with unresolved D. The V end was cut by 1 base, the J end by 7 bases, with 11 bases between. The CDR3 has 13 residues. Germline loops: CDR1 SSHAT, CDR2 FNYEAQ (reference sequence). This CDR3 reads CASSLDRVGEQYF. CDR3 nucleotides: TGTGCCAGCAGCTTAGATAGGGTCGGGGAGCAGTACTTC.

This sequence joins TRBV6-5 and TRBJ1-1; D gene uncertain. The V gene's germline CDR1 is MNHEY and CDR2 SVGAGI. The CDR3 is 13 amino acids. The V gene lost 5 bases and the J gene lost 7 bases, with 14 bases spanning the gap. The CDR3 here is CASSTNTGGEAFF. The CDR3 nucleotides are TGTGCCAGCAGTACTAACACCGGAGGTGAAGCTTTCTTT.

This clone was found once. The V gene is TRBV18, the J gene TRBJ2-5, with a weak D call TRBD2 (6 bases). CDR3 size: 12 residues. V lost 6 bases, J lost 5 bases, and 10 bases lay in between. CDR1 and CDR2 from the germline V gene are KGHSH and LQKENI. The CDR3 here is CASSEGRETQYF. The DNA for the CDR3 is TGTGCCAGCTCGGAGGGCCGGGAGACCCAGTACTTC.

The chain recombines TRBV28 with TRBJ2-7, with D perhaps matching TRBD2 (6 bases). The CDR3 sequence is 13 residues long. CDR1 and CDR2 from the germline V gene are MDHEN and SYDVKM. The ends were cut back, 5 bases at V and 6 bases at J, with 14 bases in the middle. DNA for the CDR3: TGTGCCAGCAGTCCCCTCACCGGGAGCGAGCAGTACTTC. Protein product: CASSPLTGSEQYF. The full variable domain, completed using reference TRBV28 and TRBJ2-7, is DVKVTQSSRYLVKRTGEKVFLECVQDMDHENMFWYRQDPGLGLRLIYFSYDVKMKEKGDIPEGYSVSREKKERFSLILESASTNQTSMYLCASSPLTGSEQYFGPGTRLTVT.

This clone is medium-sized within its sample. The V gene is TRBV4-2, the J gene TRBJ1-4; D possibly corresponds to TRBD1 (5 bases). The CDR3 covers 15 residues. V was clipped by 5 bases and J by 8 bases, with 18 bases between them. CDR1 and CDR2 (germline): LGHNA, YNFKEQ. CDR3 loop: CASSWEPGLLEKLFF. DNA for the CDR3: TGTGCCAGCAGCTGGGAACCGGGACTCTTAGAAAAACTGTTTTTT.

This sequence joins TRBV2 and TRBJ1-1; D uncertain. The CDR3 is 11 residues long. The germline V gene has CDR1 SNHLY and CDR2 FYNNEI. Trimming took 7 bases from V and 1 from J, leaving 4 bases between them. CDR3 loop: CASIGNTEAFF. The DNA of the CDR3 is TGTGCCAGCATCGGGAACACTGAAGCTTTCTTT.

This clone was counted a few times. Different DNA sequences within this sample yield the same CDR3. This chain links TRBV7-9 with TRBJ1-1; 7 bases fit TRBD1. The CDR3 extends over 13 amino acids. From germline, CDR1 is SEHNR and CDR2 FQNEAQ (reference sequence). The junction had 3 bases not matched to a gene; V was cut back by 4 bases and J by 4 bases. This CDR3 is CASSYSGGTEAFF. DNA of the CDR3: TGTGCCAGCAGCTATTCAGGGGGCACTGAAGCTTTCTTT.

The rearrangement links TRBV10-3 to TRBJ2-7; tentatively, D is TRBD2 (5 bases). The ends were cut back, 0 bases at V and 7 bases at J, with 19 bases in the middle. This CDR3 comprises 16 residues. Germline-derived CDR1 and CDR2 are ENHRY and SYGVKD. The CDR3 is CAISESPGRNLGEQYF. CDR3 DNA: TGTGCCATCAGTGAGTCCCCGGGGAGAAACTTAGGGGAGCAGTACTTC.

CDR3 protein: CASSFGSAETQYF. As DNA, the CDR3 is TGCGCCAGCAGCTTCGGGTCCGCAGAGACCCAGTACTTC. The chain carries TRBV5-1 and TRBJ2-5; no clear D. There are 13 residues in the CDR3. Germline CDR1 is SGHRS and CDR2 is YFSETQ. The germline V and J ends were trimmed by 2 bases and 4 bases, with 9 bases remaining between them.

The chain is built from TRBV7-2 and TRBJ2-4; tentatively, D is TRBD1 or TRBD2 (6 bases each). Trimming shortened V by 1 base and J by 14 bases, and 18 bases separated the two germline ends. This CDR3 spans 14 amino acids. The V gene's germline CDR1 is SGHTA and CDR2 FQGNSA. This CDR3 is CASSLDGGPGWEYF. CDR3 nucleotide sequence: TGTGCCAGCAGCTTAGACGGGGGCCCAGGTTGGGAGTACTTC.

The chain employs TRBV7-8 and TRBJ2-5; weak D call: TRBD2 (6 bases). Between the trimmed V and J ends, which lost 1 base and 4 bases, there was a span of 19 bases. This CDR3 has 17 residues. Germline V CDR1 and CDR2: SGHVS, FQNEAQ. The CDR3 loop reads CASSLVLTAGLRETQYF. The CDR3 region has the DNA TGTGCCAGCAGCTTAGTCCTAACGGCGGGGTTAAGAGAGACCCAGTACTTC.

The rearrangement joins TRBV10-1 to TRBJ2-1, with 7 bases matching TRBD2. The germline gives CDR1 WNHNN, CDR2 SYGVQD (reference sequence). V was clipped by 8 bases and J by 8 bases; unmatched bases: 9. The CDR3 length is 13 residues. The CDR3 DNA follows: TGCGCCAGCGGAACCGGGGGGAGCGATGAGCAGTTCTTC. Translating it yields CASGTGGSDEQFF.

J is TRBJ1-1 and V is TRBV7-6; D is possibly TRBD1 (5 bases). The CDR3 runs to 14 residues. The germline CDR1 and CDR2 sequences are SGHVS and FNYEAQ. The V end lost 4 bases, the J end lost 2 bases, and 11 bases lay between the germline ends. This CDR3 is CASSWGGENTEAFF. The CDR3 DNA reads as TGTGCCAGCAGCTGGGGGGGAGAAAACACTGAAGCTTTCTTT.

The genes are TRBV11-2 and TRBJ1-1; D uncertain. The V end lost 3 bases, the J end lost 0 bases, and 8 bases lay between the germline ends. The CDR3 has 14 amino acids. Germline V gene lookup returns CDR1 SGHAT and CDR2 FQNNGV. In DNA, the CDR3 is TGTGCCAGCAGCTTCCAGTTTATGAACACTGAAGCTTTCTTT. It specifies CASSFQFMNTEAFF.

The chain uses TRBV7-9 and TRBJ2-3, with D unresolved. Per the germline V gene, CDR1 is SEHNR and CDR2 is FQNEAQ (reference sequence). CDR3 length: 15 residues. Trimming removed 2 bases from V and 1 base from J, with 10 bases in between. The CDR3 region has the DNA TGTGCCAGCAGCTTATCGACTCCAGGCACAGATACGCAGTATTTT. It codes for CASSLSTPGTDTQYF.

This clone was seen only once. This chain connects TRBV27 to TRBJ2-2, with 8 bases fitting TRBD2. CDR1 and CDR2 (germline): MNHEY, SMNVEV (reference sequence). V dropped 5 bases and J dropped 6; count of bases not matched to a gene: 2. The CDR3 spans 13 residues. CDR3 residues: CASSRRGAGELFF. CDR3 sequence (DNA): TGTGCCAGCAGTCGGCGGGGGGCCGGGGAGCTGTTTTTT.

V gene TRBV28 combines with J gene TRBJ1-5; perhaps TRBD1 as D (5 bases). The CDR3 extends over 14 amino acids. The germline gives CDR1 MDHEN, CDR2 SYDVKM. V gave up 6 bases and J gave up 4 bases, with 13 bases separating them. The DNA of the CDR3 is TGTGCCAGCAGCGAAGGGTGGGGGAATCAGCCCCAGCATTTT. Its protein is CASSEGWGNQPQHF.

This chain links TRBV4-1 with TRBJ1-5; D not certain. Germline CDR1 is MGHRA and CDR2 is YSYEKL. The CDR3 extends over 13 amino acids. The V end was cut by 3 bases, the J end by 4 bases, with 7 bases between. CDR3 in amino acids: CASSQGTNQPQHF. CDR3 sequence (DNA): TGCGCCAGCAGCCAGGGTACTAATCAGCCCCAGCATTTT.